This T cell receptor (beta chain) originates from a study of shared clonotypes between healthy human individuals. On the study more broadly: Donors had three CD4 naive, three CD4 memory, two CD8 naive and one CD8 memory plate apiece.

General study points: A few donors had approximately 4.6% of their naive CD4 clonotypes in common. Generally, estimated richness proved larger in naive subsets than it did in memory subsets.

This CDR3 region has 14 residues. The germline CDR1 and CDR2 sequences are SGHDN and FVKESK. V was shortened by 4 bases and J by 2 bases, with 11 bases between the two germline ends. The protocol was immunoSEQ multiplex PCR, while the TCRdb copy is restricted to in-frame clones and leaves out a portion. The table lists over a million clones, 95% to 99% of them singletons. Note on this clone: Its antigen is still unknown.

The chain uses TRBV14 and TRBJ1-1; no clear D gene. Material for sequencing was naive CD4+ T cells sorted from blood. Subset described: CD45RA+ positively selected. This sequence was found in a man younger than 45 in good health. The CDR3 is CASSRLGKNTEAFF. DNA of the CDR3: TGTGCCAGCAGCCGCCTCGGGAAAAACACTGAAGCTTTCTTT.